A selection of T cell receptor beta chains follows, all from one sample in a study of blood T cell repertoires in COVID-19. Here immunoSEQ multiplex PCR was the method, and the copy in TCRdb shows in-frame clones only, minus some. The sample lists fewer than 200,000 clones, more than 70% seen once, with around 18% in the top ten. The sequencing sample was made of PBMCs or T cells enriched from blood (not recorded which). The receptor source for this set is a man between 60 and 70 years old who had recovered from COVID-19. Both conserved end residues are part of each CDR3. A D gene is named only where the DNA matches it firmly. Part of the rows lack a size; the others show once, few, many or a class for expanded clones.

J: TRBJ2-1; size: .; D: .; length: 13; V: TRBV2; CDR3: CASIVAGNNEQFF; DNA: TGTGCCAGCATTGTGGCGGGTAACAATGAGCAGTTCTTC
J: TRBJ2-1; size: .; D: .; length: 13; V: TRBV7-6; CDR3: CASSLSDYNEQFF; DNA: TGTGCCAGCAGCTTATCAGACTACAATGAGCAGTTCTTC
J: TRBJ1-1; size: .; D: .; length: 15; V: TRBV6-4; CDR3: CASRGTDSGDTEAFF; DNA: TGTGCCAGCAGAGGGACGGACTCAGGGGACACTGAAGCTTTCTTT
J: TRBJ2-5; size: .; D: .; length: 16; V: TRBV7-8; CDR3: CASSLADGGAGETQYF; DNA: TGTGCCAGCAGCTTAGCGGATGGGGGCGCGGGTGAGACCCAGTACTTC
J: TRBJ1-2; size: .; D: TRBD1; length: 14; V: TRBV7-2; CDR3: CASSPPGQPEGYTF; DNA: TGTGCCAGCAGCCCTCCGGGACAGCCCGAGGGCTACACCTTC
J: TRBJ2-2; size: .; D: TRBD1; length: 15; V: TRBV5-1; CDR3: CASSLGQGYTGELFF; DNA: TGCGCCAGCAGCTTGGGACAGGGGTACACCGGGGAGCTGTTTTTT
J: TRBJ1-1; size: once; D: .; length: 16; V: TRBV11-3; CDR3: CASSLGGGRVNTEAFF; DNA: TGTGCCAGCAGCTTAGGGGGCGGCAGGGTGAACACTGAAGCTTTCTTT
J: TRBJ2-3; size: .; D: TRBD1; length: 19; V: TRBV15; CDR3: CATSGDRAGRGLGKDTQYF; DNA: TGTGCCACCAGCGGGGACAGGGCCGGGCGGGGCTTGGGAAAAGATACGCAGTATTTT
J: TRBJ2-5; size: .; D: .; length: 15; V: TRBV4-1; CDR3: CASSQAALGGETQYF; DNA: TGCGCCAGCAGCCAAGCTGCCCTGGGGGGAGAGACCCAGTACTTC
J: TRBJ2-7; size: .; D: .; length: 11; V: TRBV6-1; CDR3: CASSDSYEQYF; DNA: TGTGCCAGCAGTGACAGCTACGAGCAGTACTTC
J: TRBJ1-6; size: .; D: .; length: 15; V: TRBV5-1; CDR3: CASSSYQGDDSPLHF; DNA: TGCGCCAGCAGCTCCTACCAGGGTGATGATTCACCCCTCCACTTT
J: TRBJ2-3; size: .; D: TRBD2; length: 19; V: TRBV11-2; CDR3: CASSLGRASGRAGTDTQYF; DNA: TGTGCCAGCAGCTTAGGCCGGGCTAGCGGGAGGGCCGGCACAGATACGCAGTATTTT
J: TRBJ2-2; size: few; D: TRBD2; length: 18; V: TRBV27; CDR3: CASSPRGLAGVRTGELFF; DNA: TGTGCCAGCAGTCCCCGGGGACTAGCGGGAGTACGGACCGGGGAGCTGTTTTTT
J: TRBJ2-4; size: .; D: TRBD2; length: 16; V: TRBV19; CDR3: CASSPLGGIDKNIQYF; DNA: TGTGCCAGTAGCCCTCTGGGGGGGATTGACAAAAACATTCAGTACTTC
J: TRBJ2-7; size: .; D: TRBD1; length: 15; V: TRBV5-1; CDR3: CASSLTGGSSYEQYF; DNA: TGCGCCAGCAGCTTAACAGGGGGTAGCTCCTACGAGCAGTACTTC
J: TRBJ1-4; size: .; D: .; length: 16; V: TRBV19; CDR3: CASSIERSATNEKLFF; DNA: TGTGCCAGTAGTATAGAACGGTCTGCAACTAATGAAAAACTGTTTTTT
J: TRBJ2-4; size: .; D: TRBD1; length: 16; V: TRBV9; CDR3: CASSEGQGGFKNIQYF; DNA: TGTGCCAGCAGCGAGGGACAGGGGGGTTTCAAAAACATTCAGTACTTC
J: TRBJ2-2; size: .; D: TRBD1; length: 20; V: TRBV18; CDR3: CASSPSQGANVFGPAGELFF; DNA: TGTGCCAGCTCACCTTCACAGGGGGCCAACGTTTTCGGGCCGGCCGGGGAGCTGTTTTTT
J: TRBJ2-5; size: .; D: .; length: 12; V: TRBV9; CDR3: CASSVDGETQYF; DNA: TGTGCCAGCAGCGTAGACGGAGAGACCCAGTACTTC
J: TRBJ1-4; size: .; D: TRBD1; length: 15; V: TRBV24-1; CDR3: CATSPGQGANEKLFF; DNA: TGTGCCACCAGTCCAGGACAGGGAGCTAATGAAAAACTGTTTTTT
J: TRBJ2-7; size: .; D: TRBD2; length: 17; V: TRBV5-4; CDR3: CASSLDLSASGSREQYF; DNA: TGTGCCAGCAGCTTGGATCTTTCGGCTAGCGGGAGTCGCGAGCAGTACTTC
J: TRBJ2-3; size: few; D: TRBD2; length: 15; V: TRBV4-1; CDR3: CASSQGLADTDTQYF; DNA: TGCGCCAGCAGCCAAGGGCTAGCGGACACAGATACGCAGTATTTT
J: TRBJ2-1; size: .; D: TRBD2; length: 11; V: TRBV10-3; CDR3: CATSGGNEQFF; DNA: TGTGCCACGAGCGGGGGCAATGAGCAGTTCTTC
J: TRBJ1-5; size: .; D: TRBD1; length: 17; V: TRBV27; CDR3: CASSPDRVTGSNQPQHF; DNA: TGTGCCAGCAGTCCCGACAGGGTTACTGGTAGCAATCAGCCCCAGCATTTT